The present T cell receptor (beta chain) was sequenced within a study of blood T cell repertoires in COVID-19. Whole-study context: Both acute and convalescent COVID-19 samples were obtained from the United States, Italy and Spain. In each case, the material was cDNA or gDNA derived from T cells, B-cell-depleted T cells, or PBMCs.

As handled by the study authors: By means of reference gene primer amplification, nucleated cell counts were estimated. The method was immunoSEQ multiplex PCR; TCRdb's version includes in-frame clones alone and lacks a portion of them. V, J and clone size were drawn from that table, and D and trimming were deduced from the DNA. The data show around 70,000 clones, 88% seen once. V lost 2 bases and J lost 5, with 12 bases in between. The CDR3 is 13 amino acids. Germline CDR1 is SQVTM and CDR2 is ANQGSEA. The receptor's source is a human donor in a cohort sampled during active COVID-19. The sequencing input was peripheral blood. The chain has TRBV29-1 and TRBJ2-5; weak D call: TRBD2 (5 bases). This CDR3 reads CSVEFGIGETQYF. Here the CDR3 DNA reads TGCAGCGTTGAATTCGGGATTGGGGAGACCCAGTACTTC.